A selection of T cell receptor beta chains follows, all from one sample in a study of CD8 T cells in ankylosing spondylitis. TCRdb recomputed calls from the 5' RACE reads with MiXCR, one row per CDR3 protein. This table holds 670,000 or so distinct CDR3 sequences, around 19% found once. The sample comprised blood, either unsorted or a sorted T cell fraction (not recorded which). These receptors all stem from a male donor with ankylosing spondylitis. Both conserved end residues are part of each CDR3. A D gene is named only where the DNA matches it firmly. Clone size, where shown, is once, few, many, or a class for clones that have expanded.

D: TRBD2; V: TRBV20-1; J: TRBJ2-5; size: many; DNA: TGCACTAGCGGGAGGAACCAAGAGACCCAGTACTTC; CDR3: CTSGRNQETQYF
D: TRBD2; V: TRBV7-9; J: TRBJ2-3; size: -; DNA: TGTGCCAGCAGCTTCGGCGGGGGGGCGAACGCAGATACGCAGTATTTT; CDR3: CASSFGGGANADTQYF
D: TRBD1; V: TRBV5-1; J: TRBJ2-3; size: -; DNA: TGCGCCAGCAGCGGACGCAGACAGGGACGCACAGATACGCAGTATTTT; CDR3: CASSGRRQGRTDTQYF
D: TRBD1; V: TRBV5-6; J: TRBJ2-7; size: -; DNA: TGTGCCAGCAGCTTGACCGGGACAGGGATACCCTACGAGCAGTACTTC; CDR3: CASSLTGTGIPYEQYF
D: TRBD1; V: TRBV5-5; J: TRBJ1-1; size: -; DNA: TGTGCCAGCAGCTGGGACAGGGAAGGGGCTGAAGCTTTCTTT; CDR3: CASSWDREGAEAFF
D: -; V: TRBV15; J: TRBJ1-4; size: few; DNA: TGTGCCACCAGCAGAACCAGGGCCGAGGGTGAAAAACTGTTTTTT; CDR3: CATSRTRAEGEKLFF
D: -; V: TRBV6-2/TRBV6-3; J: TRBJ1-4; size: few; DNA: TGTGCCAGCAGCAGGAGGACGGGAAATGAAAAACTGTTTTTT; CDR3: CASSRRTGNEKLFF
D: -; V: TRBV7-2; J: TRBJ1-5; size: few; DNA: TGTGCCAGCAGCTCTGAGGGTCAGCCCCAGCATTTT; CDR3: CASSSEGQPQHF
D: TRBD2; V: TRBV11-2; J: TRBJ2-7; size: few; DNA: TGTGCCAGCAGCACAGGGCTGGGACTAGTAATGTACGAGCAGTACTTC; CDR3: CASSTGLGLVMYEQYF
D: -; V: TRBV7-9; J: TRBJ2-1; size: few; DNA: TGTGCCAGCAGCTTCACGGGACAAGGGGGTAATGAGCAGTTCTTC; CDR3: CASSFTGQGGNEQFF
D: -; V: TRBV4-2; J: TRBJ2-1; size: few; DNA: TGTGCCAGCAGGGACCAGGACTCCGACTACAATGAGCAGTTCTTC; CDR3: CASRDQDSDYNEQFF
D: -; V: TRBV7-9; J: TRBJ2-3; size: -; DNA: TGTGCCAGCAGCGCACCCTGGGGCCTTCTCGCAGATACGCAGTATTTT; CDR3: CASSAPWGLLADTQYF
D: TRBD1; V: TRBV3-1; J: TRBJ2-1; size: once; DNA: TGTGCCAGCAGCCAAGTGGGGGACAGGGGGCCCTACAATGAGCAGTTCTTC; CDR3: CASSQVGDRGPYNEQFF
D: TRBD1; V: TRBV5-1; J: TRBJ1-3; size: -; DNA: TGCGCCAGCAGCCCGGACAGGGGAGCCTCTGGAAACACCATATATTTT; CDR3: CASSPDRGASGNTIYF
D: TRBD1; V: TRBV12-3/TRBV12-4; J: TRBJ2-7; size: many; DNA: TGTGCCAGCAGTGGGGACAGGGGGATCTACGAGCAGTACTTC; CDR3: CASSGDRGIYEQYF
D: -; V: TRBV7-9; J: TRBJ2-7; size: -; DNA: TGTGCCAGCAGTCACCGGGACAACGAGCAGTACTTC; CDR3: CASSHRDNEQYF
D: TRBD2; V: TRBV20-1; J: TRBJ2-7; size: few; DNA: TGCAGTGCTCCTGAAAAGACTAGCGGGGGCCCCTACGAGCAGTACTTC; CDR3: CSAPEKTSGGPYEQYF
D: -; V: TRBV5-5; J: TRBJ2-7; size: -; DNA: TGTGCCAGCAGCTTGAGCCTTTCGGGTAGCTCCTACGAGCAGTACTTC; CDR3: CASSLSLSGSSYEQYF
D: -; V: TRBV12-3/TRBV12-4; J: TRBJ1-6; size: many; DNA: TGTGCCAGCAGTCTCGGGGGACCCCTCCACTTT; CDR3: CASSLGGPLHF
D: TRBD2; V: TRBV29-1; J: TRBJ2-3; size: -; DNA: TGCAGCGTTGTTGATTATCGTATAGCGGGGACAAGACAGACTAGCACAGATACGCAGTATTTT; CDR3: CSVVDYRIAGTRQTSTDTQYF
D: TRBD2; V: TRBV6-1; J: TRBJ2-7; size: -; DNA: TGTGCCAGCAGCCCGGAGACTAGCGGGGTCTACGAGCAGTACTTC; CDR3: CASSPETSGVYEQYF
D: TRBD1; V: TRBV20-1; J: TRBJ1-6; size: few; DNA: TGCAGTGCTAGGGACAGGGGGTCCGTGGGTTCACCCCTCCACTTT; CDR3: CSARDRGSVGSPLHF
D: -; V: TRBV5-1; J: TRBJ2-7; size: few; DNA: TGCGCCAGCAGCTCGAGGACAGAAACCTACGAGCAGTACTTC; CDR3: CASSSRTETYEQYF
D: -; V: TRBV13; J: TRBJ2-6; size: few; DNA: TGTGCCAGCAGCACCTGGGGGGTAAAATCCTCTGGGGCCAACGTCCTGACTTTC; CDR3: CASSTWGVKSSGANVLTF
D: -; V: TRBV20-1; J: TRBJ2-6; size: -; DNA: TGCAGTCCACTAGGGGGAGACTCTGGGGCCAACGTCCTGACTTTC; CDR3: CSPLGGDSGANVLTF
D: -; V: TRBV12-3/TRBV12-4; J: TRBJ2-5; size: -; DNA: TGTGCCAGCAGGCGTGGGGCGTTGGAGACCCAGTACTTC; CDR3: CASRRGALETQYF
D: TRBD1; V: TRBV18; J: TRBJ2-5; size: few; DNA: TGTGCCAGCTCAGTGCCAGGGGGTGAAGAGACCCAGTACTTC; CDR3: CASSVPGGEETQYF
D: TRBD1; V: TRBV28; J: TRBJ1-1; size: -; DNA: TGTGCCAGCAGTACGACAGGGAGGAATGAAGCTTTCTTT; CDR3: CASSTTGRNEAFF
D: TRBD2; V: TRBV2; J: TRBJ2-3; size: -; DNA: TGTGCCAGCAGCCCCGGGACTAGCGGGAGAGATACGCAGTATTTT; CDR3: CASSPGTSGRDTQYF
D: -; V: TRBV7-2; J: TRBJ2-5; size: -; DNA: TGTGCCAGCACCAAGAGCAGGGAAAGGCTAGAGACCCAGTACTTC; CDR3: CASTKSRERLETQYF
D: -; V: TRBV27; J: TRBJ2-2; size: few; DNA: TGTGCCAGCAGTTCTTACGAAACACACACCGGGGAGCTGTTTTTT; CDR3: CASSSYETHTGELFF
D: -; V: TRBV2; J: TRBJ1-5; size: few; DNA: TGTGCCAGCAGTGAAGCGGGCAGGGGTAATCAGCCCCAGCATTTT; CDR3: CASSEAGRGNQPQHF
D: TRBD2; V: TRBV14; J: TRBJ2-2; size: -; DNA: TGTGCCAGCAGCCCCCGCCCCGGGGGGGCCGGGGAGCTGTTTTTT; CDR3: CASSPRPGGAGELFF
D: -; V: TRBV7-9; J: TRBJ1-2; size: many; DNA: TGTGCCAGCAGCTTAGTCCCCCTCAACTATGGCTACACCTTC; CDR3: CASSLVPLNYGYTF
D: -; V: TRBV19; J: TRBJ2-1; size: -; DNA: TGTGCCAGTAGTATAGGGGGCAACAATGAGCAGTTCTTC; CDR3: CASSIGGNNEQFF
D: TRBD1; V: TRBV20-1; J: TRBJ1-1; size: few; DNA: TGCAGTGCTAGAGTGACAGGGGGCGGCACTGAAGCTTTCTTT; CDR3: CSARVTGGGTEAFF
D: TRBD1; V: TRBV24-1; J: TRBJ1-1; size: once; DNA: TGTGCCACCGGGACAGGGAAAAACACTGAAGCTTTCTTT; CDR3: CATGTGKNTEAFF
D: TRBD1; V: TRBV25-1; J: TRBJ2-2; size: -; DNA: TGTGCCAGCAGTGAATGGGGACAGGCAGGCGGGGAGCTGTTTTTT; CDR3: CASSEWGQAGGELFF
D: -; V: TRBV28; J: TRBJ1-1; size: -; DNA: TGTGCCAGCACCCTTAGGGGCGTTTGGACTGAAGCTTTCTTT; CDR3: CASTLRGVWTEAFF
D: -; V: TRBV6-5; J: TRBJ1-1; size: few; DNA: TGTGACAGCAGTTACTCCCGGGGCACTGAAGCTTTCTTT; CDR3: CDSSYSRGTEAFF
D: -; V: TRBV15; J: TRBJ2-3; size: -; DNA: TGTGCCACCAGCAGAGATCGACTAGGAGGCACAGATACGCAGTATTTT; CDR3: CATSRDRLGGTDTQYF
D: TRBD1; V: TRBV12-3/TRBV12-4; J: TRBJ1-1; size: -; DNA: TGTGCCAGCAGTCCCCGGGACAGGGAAGCTTTCTTT; CDR3: CASSPRDREAFF
D: -; V: TRBV29-1; J: TRBJ2-5; size: few; DNA: TGCAGCGTGGAAAAGCACCAAGAGACCCAGTACTTC; CDR3: CSVEKHQETQYF
D: TRBD2; V: TRBV12-3/TRBV12-4; J: TRBJ2-2; size: few; DNA: TGTGCCTCTGGCGTGGGAGGGACCGGGGAGCTGTTTTTT; CDR3: CASGVGGTGELFF
D: TRBD1; V: TRBV7-2; J: TRBJ1-2; size: -; DNA: TGTGCCAGCAGCTCGAGACAGGGATGGGATGGCTACACCTTC; CDR3: CASSSRQGWDGYTF
D: -; V: TRBV20-1; J: TRBJ2-1; size: -; DNA: TGCAGTGCTGTGCTTAAAAATGAGCAGTTCTTC; CDR3: CSAVLKNEQFF
D: -; V: TRBV5-5; J: TRBJ2-1; size: -; DNA: TGTGCCAGCAGCCCCCAAGGTATCAATGAGCAGTTCTTC; CDR3: CASSPQGINEQFF
D: -; V: TRBV12-3/TRBV12-4; J: TRBJ2-7; size: many; DNA: TGTGCCAGCAGCCCCAGGGGGGATCTCTGGGGCGAGCAGTACTTC; CDR3: CASSPRGDLWGEQYF
D: TRBD2; V: TRBV7-3; J: TRBJ2-1; size: many; DNA: TGTGCCAGCAGCTCGGGACTAGCCAATGAGCAGTTCTTC; CDR3: CASSSGLANEQFF
D: TRBD2; V: TRBV10-3; J: TRBJ2-1; size: few; DNA: TGTGCCATCAGTGAGTCGACTAGCGGGAGGTACAATGAGCAGTTCTTC; CDR3: CAISESTSGRYNEQFF
D: -; V: TRBV20-1; J: TRBJ2-7; size: once; DNA: TGCAGTGCTAGGTGGGACCAGTCCTACGAGCAGTACTTC; CDR3: CSARWDQSYEQYF
D: TRBD2; V: TRBV5-1; J: TRBJ2-5; size: -; DNA: TGCGCCAGCAGCAGAGAACAGCGGGGGGAGACCCAGTACTTC; CDR3: CASSREQRGETQYF
D: TRBD1; V: TRBV5-1; J: TRBJ1-2; size: many; DNA: TGCGCCAGCAGTTCAGGGACAGGGGATGGCTACACCTTC; CDR3: CASSSGTGDGYTF
D: -; V: TRBV2; J: TRBJ1-5; size: -; DNA: TGTGCCAGCAGTGATCATCGGGCGGGGACACTCGATCAGCCCCAGCATTTT; CDR3: CASSDHRAGTLDQPQHF
D: -; V: TRBV4-1; J: TRBJ2-5; size: -; DNA: TGCGCCAGCAGCCAAGTCAGGACTCCTCAAGAGACCCAGTACTTC; CDR3: CASSQVRTPQETQYF
D: -; V: TRBV2; J: TRBJ2-5; size: -; DNA: TGTGCCAGCACAGGCAGACTTGGGCAAGAGACCCAGTACTTC; CDR3: CASTGRLGQETQYF
D: -; V: TRBV25-1; J: TRBJ1-2; size: -; DNA: TGTGCCAGCAGTGGGGGGGTTTCTCCCTGGGGCTACACCTTC; CDR3: CASSGGVSPWGYTF
D: -; V: TRBV27; J: TRBJ1-5; size: few; DNA: TGTGCCAGCAGTTTCCGGTGGGGTGATCAGCCCCAGCATTTT; CDR3: CASSFRWGDQPQHF
D: -; V: TRBV3-1; J: TRBJ2-2; size: -; DNA: TGTGCCAGCAGCCCCCGGACACTCCTTGCCACCGGGGAGCTGTTTTTT; CDR3: CASSPRTLLATGELFF
D: TRBD1; V: TRBV12-3/TRBV12-4; J: TRBJ2-7; size: few; DNA: TGTGCCAGCAGTTTAGCGCTGGGACAGGGGTACGAGCAGTACTTC; CDR3: CASSLALGQGYEQYF